The clone carrying this T cell receptor (beta chain) showed up just a few times. The data were obtained in a study of shared clonotypes between healthy human individuals. The V and J ends lost 4 bases and 4 bases, in that order; junction bases with no gene match: 16. This CDR3 spans 17 amino acids. Germline V gene data show CDR1 as SGDLS and CDR2 as YYNGEE. Measured with immunoSEQ multiplex PCR; TCRdb has only the in-frame clones, and not every one. In the table there are some 630,000 clones, roughly 78% of which are singletons. The J gene is TRBJ2-7, the V gene TRBV9; 8 positions match TRBD2. What was sequenced was memory CD4+ T cells sorted from blood. Subset of the sample: CD45RA-negative fraction. The source is a woman aged 25 to 39 in good health. The CDR3 DNA sequence: TGTGCCAGCAGCCCACACACAACCGCCCGGGGGGGTTACGAGCAGTACTTC. It yields the protein CASSPHTTARGGYEQYF.